This passage covers 14 T cell receptor beta chains from one sample sequenced in a study of blood T cell repertoires in COVID-19 (TCRdb year 2020). The method was the immunoSEQ multiplex PCR assay. TCRdb provides this immuneACCESS table in a form limited to in-frame rearrangements. Some clones are lacking; in checked studies, under half of them reflect an unresolved V gene, and why the rest are absent is not known. The sample data list about 47,000 clones, and 70% to 90% of these were observed just once. The ten largest make up over 2.5% of the sample. Material: peripheral blood. Source of these receptors: a man aged 50 or older with active COVID-19.

The V call is TRBV11-2, the J call TRBJ2-1; D is perhaps TRBD2 (6 bases). CDR1 and CDR2 from the germline V gene are SGHAT and FQNNGV. V was shortened by 4 bases and J by 10 bases, with 14 bases between the two germline ends. The CDR3 consists of 13 residues. The CDR3 nucleotides read TGTGCCAGCAGCTCGGGGGACCTCCGGGAGCAGTTCTTC. Translated, it gives CASSSGDLREQFF.

The chain links TRBV6-5 to TRBJ1-1; 10 nucleotides agree with TRBD1. CDR1 and CDR2 from the germline V gene are MNHEY and SVGAGI. Losses at the gene ends were 7 bases for V and 11 bases for J; bases not matched to a gene: 10. CDR3 length equals 13 residues. CDR3: CASTNPGQGLAFF. The CDR3, as DNA: TGTGCCAGCACTAACCCGGGACAGGGGTTGGCTTTCTTT.

V usage is TRBV5-6 and J usage is TRBJ2-7; 9 bases map to TRBD2. The CDR3 consists of 16 residues. Germline CDR1 and CDR2: SGHDT and YYEEEE. With V trimmed by 4 bases and J by 7 bases, 15 bases remained unmatched. The DNA for the CDR3 is TGTGCCAGCAGCCAACCGGGACTAGCAGGGTTACGGGAGCAGTACGTC. The encoded protein is CASSQPGLAGLREQYV.

This chain links TRBV11-3 with TRBJ1-2; D is unresolved. This CDR3 region has 15 residues. V was cut by 1 base and J by 5 bases, with 14 bases left in between. CDR1 is SGHNT and CDR2 is YENEEA in the germline V gene. CDR3 nucleotide sequence: TGTGCCAGCAGCTTAGGGGTCAGTCGGGGATATGGCTACACCTTC. Residues: CASSLGVSRGYGYTF.

V and J are TRBV11-2 and TRBJ2-7; a possible D gene is TRBD2 (6 bases). There are 13 residues in the CDR3. Trimming left V 4 bases short and J 4 bases short, with 11 bases between. The germline CDR1 and CDR2 sequences are SGHAT and FQNNGV. This CDR3 is CASSSHGGYEQYF. The CDR3 DNA reads TGTGCCAGCAGCTCCCATGGAGGGTACGAGCAGTACTTC.

This clone was observed a handful of times. The genes are TRBV19 and TRBJ1-1; 8 bases are a match to TRBD1. CDR1 LNHDA and CDR2 SQIVND come from the germline V gene (reference sequence). V gave up 6 bases and J gave up 0 bases; unmatched junction bases: 9. The CDR3 has 16 residues. CDR3 region: CASSLGQGVMNTEAFF. CDR3 DNA: TGTGCCAGTAGCCTAGGACAGGGCGTCATGAACACTGAAGCTTTCTTT.

In its sample, this clone was seen once. The V gene is TRBV10-3, the J gene TRBJ2-3; D may be TRBD2 (5 bases). Trimming left V 2 bases short and J 2 bases short, with 14 bases between. This CDR3 is built from 16 residues. CDR1 ENHRY and CDR2 SYGVKD come from the germline V gene. For the CDR3, the DNA is TGTGCCATCAGTGAGGTGGCGGGTTCCTTCACAGATACGCAGTATTTT. Amino acid sequence: CAISEVAGSFTDTQYF.

The chain has TRBV2 and TRBJ1-3; no reliable D call. The germline V gene has CDR1 SNHLY and CDR2 FYNNEI. The CDR3 is 15 residues long. The V end lost 2 bases, the J end lost 3 bases, and 11 bases lay between the germline ends. The CDR3 reads CASSELGGYGNTIYF. In nucleotides, the CDR3 is TGTGCCAGCAGTGAACTGGGAGGGTATGGAAACACCATATATTTT.

The chain links TRBV30 to TRBJ1-3; D not resolved. The germline V gene encodes CDR1 GTSNPN and CDR2 SVGIG (reference sequence). V lost 4 bases and J 4 bases, leaving 17 bases between the germline ends. CDR3 length: 15 residues. Written as DNA, the CDR3 is TGTGCCTGGAATACGCTTACCTGGCCGGGAAACACCATATATTTT. It yields the protein CAWNTLTWPGNTIYF.

The chain carries TRBV5-4 and TRBJ1-1, with 7 bases matching TRBD1. J lost 4 bases, V lost 1 base, and 10 bases had no gene match. Germline V gene data show CDR1 as SGHNT and CDR2 as YYREEE (reference sequence). This CDR3 is built from 16 residues. CDR3 residues: CASSLPTRGLGTEAFF. The CDR3 DNA reads as TGTGCCAGCAGCTTGCCGACTAGGGGGCTGGGCACTGAAGCTTTCTTT.

CDR3 nucleotide sequence: TGTGCCAGCAGTTACCGACGGGACACTGAAGCTTTCTTT. Translation: CASSYRRDTEAFF. The chain recombines TRBV6-5 with TRBJ1-1; D gene ambiguous. CDR1 MNHEY and CDR2 SVGAGI come from the germline V gene. The CDR3 has 13 amino acids. V shed 2 bases and J shed 3 bases, with 7 bases lying between them.

The chain has TRBV5-4 and TRBJ1-2; D ambiguous. Trimming took 0 bases from V and 0 from J, leaving 9 bases between them. Germline V gene sequence: CDR1 SGHNT, CDR2 YYREEE (reference sequence). This CDR3 is built from 15 residues. The CDR3 sequence is CASSLAPGANYGYTF. For the CDR3, the DNA is TGTGCCAGCAGCTTGGCACCGGGAGCTAACTATGGCTACACCTTC. Full variable domain (remainder filled in from reference TRBV5-4 and TRBJ1-2): ETGVTQSPTHLIKTRGQQVTLRCSSQSGHNTVSWYQQALGQGPQFIFQYYREEENGRGNFPPRFSGLQFPNYSSELNVNALELDDSALYLCASSLAPGANYGYTFGSGTRLTVV.

This rearrangement joins TRBV5-6 to TRBJ1-5; no firm D call. Germline CDR1 is SGHDT and CDR2 is YYEEEE. V lost 0 bases and J lost 4, with 8 bases in between. There are 14 residues in the CDR3. The CDR3 spells CASSLVGENQPQHF. CDR3 coding DNA: TGTGCCAGCAGCTTGGTGGGAGAGAATCAGCCCCAGCATTTT.

This clone was seen once. This chain joins TRBV6-5 and TRBJ2-1; 9 positions match TRBD1. Trimming cost V 8 bases and J 4 bases; bases outside gene matches: 0. The V gene's germline CDR1 is MNHEY and CDR2 SVGAGI. This CDR3 has 12 amino acids. The CDR3, as DNA: TGTGCCAGCGGACAGGGGTACAATGAGCAGTTCTTC. Amino acids: CASGQGYNEQFF.